Below, one T cell receptor (beta chain) is given with its context. This sample was taken from a study of blood T cells in healthy people across ages. The CDR3 is made up of 14 amino acids. Looked up from germline, CDR1 is MNHEY and CDR2 is SVGEGT. With a J-beta primer mix and a sample-barcoded 5' primer, a second PCR ran about 7 to 11 cycles. One entry per CDR3 protein, called by TCRdb with MiXCR from the 5' RACE reads. Counted here are hundreds of thousands of distinct CDR3 sequences, 20% to 25% occurring once; the ten biggest clones make up roughly 3.7%. The V gene is TRBV6-2 or TRBV6-3, the J gene TRBJ2-1; TRBD1 aligns across 7 bases. The J call may be mistaken, given a closer DNA end match to TRBJ2-5. The clonotype originates from a man between 70 and 80 years old in good health. Sequencing was performed on blood. The CDR3 protein is CASSYGTVGETQYF. The CDR3 nucleotides are TGTGCCAGCAGTTACGGGACAGTTGGGGAGACCCAGTACTTC.